This passage covers 23 T cell receptor beta chains from one sample sequenced in a study of blood T cell repertoires in COVID-19. Some clones are missing from TCRdb's copy, which holds only in-frame ones; the method was immunoSEQ multiplex PCR. The top ten hold roughly 0.86% of the sample, which has about 110,000 clones, around 64% seen once. Material for sequencing was peripheral blood. All receptors come from a human donor with acute or convalescent COVID-19. The donor label of this sample is uncertain.

The V call is TRBV24-1, the J call TRBJ2-3; TRBD1 agrees at 10 bases. Germline CDR1 KGHDR, CDR2 SFDVKD. V lost 2 bases and J lost 4; bases outside the gene matches: 5. This CDR3 contains 16 residues. DNA of the CDR3: TGTGCCACCAGTGATTCAAAGGACAGGGGGGCAGATACGCAGTATTTT. Amino acids: CATSDSKDRGADTQYF.

The chain links TRBV6-1 to TRBJ2-4; D call uncertain. From germline, CDR1 is MNHNS and CDR2 SASEGT. This CDR3 is 14 amino acids long. The V end lost 2 bases, the J end lost 0 bases, and 5 bases lay between the germline ends. The CDR3 loop is CASSELLAKNIQYF. The CDR3 nucleotides read TGTGCCAGCAGTGAACTGTTAGCCAAAAACATTCAGTACTTC.

The chain joins TRBV19 to TRBJ2-3, with 9 bases matching TRBD1. CDR1 is LNHDA, CDR2 SQIVND, per germline (reference sequence). Germline trimming cut 4 bases from V and 5 bases from J; bases unmatched to any gene: 1. The CDR3 is 13 residues long. CDR3 in amino acids: CASSRQGVDTQYF. CDR3 in DNA: TGTGCCAGTAGTAGACAGGGGGTAGATACGCAGTATTTT.

J is TRBJ1-6 and V is TRBV18; D possibly corresponds to TRBD1 (5 bases). The CDR3 has 13 residues. Germline V gives CDR1 KGHSH, CDR2 LQKENI. V was shortened by 4 bases and J by 7 bases, with 8 bases between the two germline ends. The chain's CDR3 is CASSREGNSPLHF. CDR3 sequence (DNA): TGTGCCAGCTCACGGGAGGGGAATTCACCCCTCCACTTT.

The chain recombines TRBV29-1 with TRBJ1-2; D unclear. V lost 1 base and J 8 bases, leaving 11 bases between the germline ends. Germline CDR1 and CDR2: SQVTM and ANQGSEA. The length of the CDR3 is 12 residues. The CDR3 here is CSVEGAGRGYTF. Here the CDR3 DNA reads TGCAGCGTTGAAGGGGCGGGGAGAGGCTACACCTTC.

The CDR3 loop is CASSLASGGYEQYF. CDR3 in DNA: TGTGCCAGCAGCCTCGCTAGCGGGGGCTACGAGCAGTACTTC. The chain is built from TRBV3-1 (or the pseudogene TRBV3-2) and TRBJ2-7; 10 bases agree with TRBD2. CDR3 length: 14 residues. Unmatched junction bases numbered 3, after V lost 4 bases and J lost 3 bases. Per the germline V gene, CDR1 is LGHDT and CDR2 is YNNKEL (reference sequence).

This sequence joins TRBV2 and TRBJ2-6, with 10 bases identical to TRBD1. The CDR3 extends over 15 amino acids. CDR1 and CDR2 (germline): SNHLY, FYNNEI. CDR3 sequence (DNA): TGTGCTTCCGGGACAGGGGACTCTGGGGCCAACGTCCTGACTTTC. Its translation is CASGTGDSGANVLTF.

This clone turned up a few times. The chain employs TRBV10-3 and TRBJ1-2; 10 positions agree with TRBD1. V lost 0 bases and J lost 6; bases outside the gene matches: 1. CDR1 and CDR2 from the germline V gene are ENHRY and SYGVKD. The CDR3 spans 14 residues. CDR3 loop: CAISESGTGDGYTF. In DNA, the CDR3 is TGTGCCATCAGTGAGTCGGGGACAGGGGATGGCTACACCTTC.

This clone was seen more than once but under ten times. The rearrangement joins TRBV15 to TRBJ2-2, with 9 bases fitting TRBD1. The CDR3 totals 13 residues. V shed 9 bases and J 3 bases; nucleotides not matched to a gene: 2. Germline CDR1 reads LNHNV; CDR2 reads YYDKDF (reference sequence). CDR3 loop: CATTGGYTGELFF. CDR3 nucleotides: TGTGCCACTACAGGGGGCTACACCGGGGAGCTGTTTTTT.

The chain joins TRBV6-4 to TRBJ2-3; a possible D gene is TRBD2 (6 bases). With 5 bases removed from V and 0 bases from J, the gap between germline ends came to 12 bases. The CDR3 covers 15 residues. Germline CDR1 is MRHNA and CDR2 is SNTAGT. CDR3 amino acids: CASSRDFSSTDTQYF. The CDR3 DNA sequence: TGTGCCAGCAGTCGGGACTTTTCTAGCACAGATACGCAGTATTTT.

This clone was picked up a small number of times. Here the CDR3 reads CASSPHVNEKLFF. The CDR3 bases are TGTGCCAGCAGCCCCCATGTTAATGAAAAACTGTTTTTT. The chain recombines TRBV11-1 with TRBJ1-4, with D unclear. The CDR3 spans 13 residues. CDR1 is SGHAT and CDR2 is FQDESV in the germline V gene (reference sequence). The ends were cut back, 5 bases at V and 4 bases at J, with 8 bases in the middle.

The chain combines TRBV5-1 with TRBJ2-2; D is undetermined. Trimming stripped 1 base from V and 5 bases from J, with 9 bases between. The CDR3 has 14 amino acids. The germline CDR1 and CDR2 sequences are SGHRS and YFSETQ. The CDR3 loop is CASSLQVSTGELFF. For the CDR3, the DNA is TGCGCCAGCAGCTTGCAGGTGTCGACCGGGGAGCTGTTTTTT.

The chain combines TRBV9 with TRBJ2-1; the match to TRBD2 covers 8 bases. This CDR3 has 17 residues. CDR1 is SGDLS, CDR2 YYNGEE, per germline. V gave up 1 base and J gave up 7 bases; unmatched junction bases: 13. CDR3 residues: CASSVLGRGGALNEQFF. CDR3 in DNA: TGTGCCAGCAGCGTATTAGGCCGGGGGGGGGCCCTGAATGAGCAGTTCTTC.

This clone was seen a handful of times. The genes are TRBV5-1 and TRBJ1-2; tentative D call: TRBD1 (5 bases). With 0 bases removed from V and 5 bases from J, the gap between germline ends came to 11 bases. The CDR3 loop spans 14 amino acids. The V gene's germline CDR1 is SGHRS and CDR2 YFSETQ. CDR3 amino acids: CASSLGGGDYGYTF. The CDR3, as DNA: TGCGCCAGCAGCTTGGGGGGCGGAGATTATGGCTACACCTTC.

This clone was detected a few times. The chain joins TRBV4-1 to TRBJ2-5; D is possibly TRBD1 (6 bases). The length of the CDR3 is 15 residues. Deletions cut 5 bases from V and 1 base from J, with 14 bases between. CDR1 is MGHRA, CDR2 YSYEKL, per germline. Written as DNA, the CDR3 is TGCGCCAGCAGCTTATTTACAGGGACCCAAGAGACCCAGTACTTC. Its translation is CASSLFTGTQETQYF.

This sequence joins TRBV6-5 and TRBJ2-7, with 8 positions matching TRBD2. The junction had 9 bases not matched to a gene; V was cut back by 3 bases and J by 2 bases. The germline V gene has CDR1 MNHEY and CDR2 SVGAGI. This CDR3 spans 16 amino acids. CDR3 nucleotides: TGTGCCAGCAGTTATCTGGCGGGGGGCTTACCCTACGAGCAGTACTTC. Translation: CASSYLAGGLPYEQYF.

The V and J genes are TRBV7-8 and TRBJ1-2; D is possibly TRBD1 (6 bases). The V gene's germline CDR1 is SGHVS and CDR2 FQNEAQ. Trimming took off 5 bases at V and 0 bases at J, with 13 bases between the two ends. This CDR3 has 15 amino acids. The CDR3 nucleotides read TGTGCCAGCAGCAGCAGACAGGAACCTAACTATGGCTACACCTTC. This encodes CASSSRQEPNYGYTF.

This clone was found once. This chain joins TRBV18 and TRBJ2-7; 8 nucleotides line up with TRBD1. The germline CDR1 and CDR2 sequences are KGHSH and LQKENI. The CDR3 is made up of 16 amino acids. V lost 3 bases to trimming and J lost 3 bases; unmatched junction nucleotides: 10. In DNA form, the CDR3 reads TGTGCCAGCTCACCCCTTGACAGGGGAGGTTTCTACGAGCAGTACTTC. Amino acids: CASSPLDRGGFYEQYF.

The J gene is TRBJ2-1, the V gene TRBV9; possible D gene TRBD1, 6 bases. Trimming stripped 0 bases from V and 0 bases from J, with 10 bases between. Germline lookup yields CDR1 SGDLS and CDR2 YYNGEE. This CDR3 spans 16 amino acids. In DNA, the CDR3 is TGTGCCAGCAGCGTAGGAGGGGGTAACTCCTACAATGAGCAGTTCTTC. It is translated as CASSVGGGNSYNEQFF.

V gene TRBV4-2 combines with J gene TRBJ2-3, with 7 bases that match TRBD2. CDR3 length: 16 amino acids. Germline CDR1 reads LGHNA; CDR2 reads YNFKEQ. V trimming: 1 base; J trimming: 1 base; junction bases outside the gene matches: 5. The CDR3 sequence: CASSQALGGGTDTQYF. The CDR3 nucleotides are TGTGCCAGCAGCCAAGCCTTGGGGGGGGGCACAGATACGCAGTATTTT.

The gene calls are TRBV30 and TRBJ1-2; TRBD1 matches 7 bases. The CDR3 has 13 amino acids. Germline CDR1 and CDR2: GTSNPN and SVGIG (reference sequence). Trimming cost V 0 bases and J 7 bases; bases outside gene matches: 5. CDR3 DNA: TGTGCCTGGAGTGTAAGGGGGCTGGGTGGCTACACCTTC. Its protein product is CAWSVRGLGGYTF.

This clone has at least ten counts. This chain uses TRBV2 with TRBJ1-5, with D unresolved. The V end was cut by 6 bases, the J end by 0 bases, with 6 bases between. The CDR3 spans 13 residues. Germline V gene sequence: CDR1 SNHLY, CDR2 FYNNEI. DNA of the CDR3: TGTGCCAGCAGCCAGGATAGCAATCAGCCCCAGCATTTT. It translates to CASSQDSNQPQHF. Variable domain in full (rest from reference TRBV2 and TRBJ1-5): EPEVTQTPSHQVTQMGQEVILRCVPISNHLYFYWYRQILGQKVEFLVSFYNNEISEKSEIFDDQFSVERPDGSNFTLKIRSTKLEDSAMYFCASSQDSNQPQHFGDGTRLSIL.

The sample holds many counts of this clone. V gene TRBV6-5 combines with J gene TRBJ1-2; TRBD1 aligns across 8 bases. The CDR3 loop spans 15 amino acids. Germline CDR1 MNHEY, CDR2 SVGAGI. Trimming cost V 2 bases and J 3 bases; bases outside gene matches: 5. CDR3 DNA sequence: TGTGCCAGCAGTTACCTGGACAGGGTCGACTATGGCTACACCTTC. This codes for CASSYLDRVDYGYTF.